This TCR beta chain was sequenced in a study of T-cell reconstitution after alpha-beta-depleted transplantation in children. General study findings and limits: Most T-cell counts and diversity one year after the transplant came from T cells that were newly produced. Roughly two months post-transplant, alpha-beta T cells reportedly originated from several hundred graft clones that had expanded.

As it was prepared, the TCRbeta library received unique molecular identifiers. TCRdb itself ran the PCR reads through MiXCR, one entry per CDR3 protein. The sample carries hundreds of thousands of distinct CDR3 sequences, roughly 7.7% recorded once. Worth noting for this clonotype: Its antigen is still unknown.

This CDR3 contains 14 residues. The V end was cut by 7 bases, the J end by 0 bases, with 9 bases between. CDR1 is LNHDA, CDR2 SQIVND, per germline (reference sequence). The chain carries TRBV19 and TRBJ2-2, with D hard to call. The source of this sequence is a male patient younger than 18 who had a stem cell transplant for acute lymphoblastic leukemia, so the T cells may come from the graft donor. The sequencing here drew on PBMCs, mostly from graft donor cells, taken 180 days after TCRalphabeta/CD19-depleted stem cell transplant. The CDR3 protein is CASNPPTNTGELFF. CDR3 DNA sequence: TGTGCCAGTAACCCCCCCACGAACACCGGGGAGCTGTTTTTT.